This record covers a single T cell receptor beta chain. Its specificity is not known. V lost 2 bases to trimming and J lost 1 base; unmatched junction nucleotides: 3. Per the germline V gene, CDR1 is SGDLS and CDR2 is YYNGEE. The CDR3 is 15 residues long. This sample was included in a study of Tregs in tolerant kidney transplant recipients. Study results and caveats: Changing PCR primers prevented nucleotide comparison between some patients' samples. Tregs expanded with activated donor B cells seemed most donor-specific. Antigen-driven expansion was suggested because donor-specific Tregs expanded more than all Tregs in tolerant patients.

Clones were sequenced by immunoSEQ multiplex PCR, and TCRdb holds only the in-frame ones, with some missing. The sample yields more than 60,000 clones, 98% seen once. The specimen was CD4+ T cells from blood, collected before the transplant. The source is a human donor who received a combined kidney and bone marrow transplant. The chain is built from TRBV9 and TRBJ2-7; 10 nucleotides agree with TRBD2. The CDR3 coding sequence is TGTGCCAGCAGCGTTAGCGGGGGGACTTCCTACGAGCAGTACTTC. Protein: CASSVSGGTSYEQYF.